Following are 14 T cell receptor beta chains from one sample sequenced in a study of spatial heterogeneity in lung cancer. Study outcomes and limitations: Mutation counts in tumors were tracked by counts of expanded intratumoral alpha and beta TCRs.

The time point was: sample taken at primary tumor resection. One entry per CDR3 protein results from TCRdb running MiXCR on the 5' RACE reads. The data hold about 2,700 distinct CDR3 sequences, with around 11% observed a single time. No cognate antigen is known for these TCRs. Sequences were derived from lung tumor tissue, sampled at surgery. Receptors originate from a female donor with early-stage non-small cell lung cancer.

There are many counts of this clonotype. This chain links TRBV20-1 with TRBJ2-7, with 11 positions matching TRBD2. The CDR3 length is 15 residues. The germline CDR1 and CDR2 sequences are DFQATT and SNEGSKA (reference sequence). V shed 2 bases, J shed 5 bases, and the junction held 8 bases outside the gene matches. CDR3 amino acids: CSARPPSGGTHEQYV. CDR3 DNA: TGCAGTGCTAGACCCCCTAGCGGGGGGACCCACGAGCAGTACGTC.

This clonotype was seen more than once but under ten times. The V and J genes are TRBV12-3 or TRBV12-4 and TRBJ1-4, with D tentatively TRBD1 (5 bases). Trimming took off 2 bases at V and 8 bases at J, with 9 bases between the two ends. This CDR3 comprises 13 residues. CDR3 protein: CASSLIEGEKLFF. CDR3 DNA sequence: TGTGCCAGCAGTTTAATCGAGGGGGAAAAACTGTTTTTT.

By share, this clonotype ranks as medium-sized. V gene TRBV7-2 combines with J gene TRBJ2-1; unclear D gene. Trimming cost V 7 bases and J 4 bases, with 5 bases left between them. The CDR3 has 11 amino acids. Germline V gene lookup returns CDR1 SGHTA and CDR2 FQGNSA. CDR3 DNA sequence: TGTGCCAGCACCAGATACAATGAGCAGTTCTTC. Translating it yields CASTRYNEQFF. The full variable domain, rest sourced from reference TRBV7-2 and TRBJ2-1, is GAGVSQSPSNKVTEKGKDVELRCDPISGHTALYWYRQSLGQGLEFLIYFQGNSAPDKSGLPSDRFSAERTGGSVSTLTIQRTQQEDSAVYLCASTRYNEQFFGPGTRLTVL.

By sample share, this clonotype is medium-sized. Relative to the germline gene, one junction end is altered; a read error may explain this. The chain employs TRBV15 and TRBJ2-7; TRBD1 or TRBD2 may be the D gene (6 bases each). CDR3 size: 16 residues. Germline CDR1 reads LNHNV; CDR2 reads YYDKDF (reference sequence). This CDR3 reads CATSRDGYGGRVFFHF. CDR3 in DNA: TGTGCCACCAGCAGAGATGGTTACGGGGGCAGGGTGTTCTTTCACTTC.

By frequency in the sample, this clonotype is medium-sized (0.01 to 0.1%). The chain carries TRBV28 and TRBJ2-7; D is unresolved. The CDR3 length is 11 residues. The germline gives CDR1 MDHEN, CDR2 SYDVKM. The germline V and J ends were trimmed by 3 bases and 6 bases, with 6 bases remaining between them. The CDR3 loop is CASSLVSEQYF. The CDR3 bases are TGTGCCAGCAGTTTGGTATCCGAGCAGTACTTC.

The genes are TRBV12-3 or TRBV12-4 and TRBJ2-3; the D gene is possibly TRBD2 (7 bases). The CDR3 consists of 16 residues. V lost 6 bases to trimming and J lost 3 bases, with 19 bases between them. The CDR3 DNA sequence: TGTGCCAGCAGCCCACCTGGCGGGGGCGGTACAGATACGCAGTATTTT. It yields the protein CASSPPGGGGTDTQYF.

This clonotype was observed many times. The chain recombines TRBV4-1 with TRBJ1-2; D not resolved. The V gene lost 0 bases and the J gene lost 3 bases, with 8 bases spanning the gap. The CDR3 runs to 14 residues. Germline values: CDR1 MGHRA, CDR2 YSYEKL. The CDR3 nucleotides are TGCGCCAGCAGCCAAGAGGAGACGGACTATGGCTACACCTTC. Protein product: CASSQEETDYGYTF.

There are a few counts of this clonotype. The chain couples TRBV7-2 to TRBJ2-3; tentatively, D is TRBD1 (6 bases). Germline lookup yields CDR1 SGHTA and CDR2 FQGNSA. The CDR3 sequence is 16 residues long. V was clipped by 5 bases and J by 0 bases, with 15 bases between them. The CDR3 sequence is CASSKDRDTSTDTQYF. In DNA form, the CDR3 reads TGTGCCAGCAGCAAAGACCGGGACACTAGCACAGATACGCAGTATTTT.

This clonotype is deemed medium-sized. DNA for the CDR3: TGTGCCAGCAGTTACTTGCCCGGACAGGGGGCGCTTAATGAGCAGTTCTTC. Its protein product is CASSYLPGQGALNEQFF. V and J are TRBV6-2 or TRBV6-3 and TRBJ2-1; 11 nucleotides agree with TRBD1. The J segment lost 7 bases and the V segment lost 1 base, leaving 9 bases of the junction unmatched. Germline-derived CDR1 and CDR2 are MNHEY and SVGEGT. CDR3 length: 17 amino acids.

This clonotype is deemed medium-sized. The rearrangement uses TRBV6-5 and TRBJ2-2, with D possibly TRBD2 on 5 matching bases. The germline V gene encodes CDR1 MNHEY and CDR2 SVGAGI. This CDR3 is built from 16 residues. V was pared by 5 bases and J by 3 bases, with 16 bases between. CDR3 nucleotides: TGTGCCAGCAGTGCCACGGCTTGGGGAGACACCGGGGAGCTGTTTTTT. Translated, it gives CASSATAWGDTGELFF.

This clonotype is medium-sized in the sample. The V gene is TRBV4-3, the J gene TRBJ2-3; D may be TRBD2 (6 bases). CDR3 length: 16 residues. Trimming pared 1 base from V and 6 bases from J, leaving 17 bases between. CDR1 and CDR2 from the germline V gene are LGHNA and YSLEER. The CDR3 here is CASSQVPGLGADTQYF. The CDR3 DNA reads as TGCGCCAGCAGCCAAGTGCCGGGACTTGGGGCGGATACGCAGTATTTT.

The chain combines TRBV10-3 with TRBJ2-5; 7 nucleotides match TRBD1. The CDR3 is 14 residues long. Germline V CDR1 and CDR2: ENHRY, SYGVKD. J lost 3 bases, V lost 4 bases, and 5 bases had no gene match. CDR3 region: CAISASGQKETQYF. The CDR3 DNA sequence: TGTGCCATCAGTGCCTCGGGACAGAAAGAGACCCAGTACTTC.

This clonotype was recorded at least ten times. V usage is TRBV20-1 and J usage is TRBJ2-3; D uncertain. Germline V gene data show CDR1 as DFQATT and CDR2 as SNEGSKA (reference sequence). The CDR3 runs 12 residues. Trimming took off 4 bases at V and 2 bases at J, with 7 bases between the two ends. DNA of the CDR3: TGCAGTGCTACCACCCACACAGATACGCAGTATTTT. Amino acids: CSATTHTDTQYF.

The rearrangement links TRBV16 to TRBJ2-3; 8 bases map to TRBD1. Trimming cost V 0 bases and J 10 bases; bases outside gene matches: 9. The CDR3 has 15 amino acids. CDR1 is KGHSY, CDR2 FQNENV, per germline. The CDR3 protein is CASSQSGTGGSSQYF. The CDR3 DNA is TGTGCCAGCAGCCAATCGGGGACAGGCGGGTCGTCGCAGTATTTT.